These 8 T cell receptor beta chains were all obtained from the same sample, sequenced in a study of cytomegalovirus exposure and HLA in healthy donors. PCR amplification relied on 60 Vbeta primers (plus 13 Jbeta primers). This table comes from immunoSEQ multiplex PCR, and its TCRdb copy is limited to in-frame clones, with some not included. The sample contains over 130,000 clones, roughly 86% of which appear only once. The specimen was PBMCs. The receptors were sampled from a woman in her thirties or forties in good health and CMV-seronegative.

The chain links TRBV29-1 to TRBJ2-2; weak D call: TRBD2 (6 bases). Trimming cost V 3 bases and J 6 bases, with 14 bases left between them. The CDR3 is 14 residues long. Germline loops: CDR1 SQVTM, CDR2 ANQGSEA. In DNA form, the CDR3 reads TGCAGCGTTGACGGGGGTGGGGACGCCGGGGAGCTGTTTTTT. This sequence encodes CSVDGGGDAGELFF.

The chain couples TRBV10-3 to TRBJ2-5; 8 nucleotides align to TRBD2. From germline, CDR1 is ENHRY and CDR2 SYGVKD. This CDR3 has 16 amino acids. V shed 4 bases and J 5 bases; nucleotides not matched to a gene: 12. CDR3 DNA: TGTGCCATCAGTGGGGTGGCAGCGGGAGCGGGGGAGACCCAGTACTTC. Protein product: CAISGVAAGAGETQYF.

In this sample, this clone turned up a few times. The chain joins TRBV25-1 to TRBJ2-5, with 7 positions matching TRBD1. This CDR3 region has 15 residues. J lost 5 bases, V lost 3 bases, and 9 bases had no gene match. Germline V lookup: CDR1 MGHDK, CDR2 SYGVNS. In DNA, the CDR3 is TGTGCCAGCAGTGATTCCCGGACAGGCTCCGAGACCCAGTACTTC. Protein sequence: CASSDSRTGSETQYF.

This chain connects TRBV6-1 to TRBJ1-2; D possibly corresponds to TRBD1 (6 bases). The CDR3 is made up of 15 amino acids. The V gene's germline CDR1 is MNHNS and CDR2 SASEGT. Trimming shortened V by 6 bases and J by 0 bases, and 14 bases separated the two germline ends. The CDR3 loop is CASSPTGTTNYGYTF. DNA for the CDR3: TGTGCCAGCAGCCCCACCGGGACAACTAACTATGGCTACACCTTC.

The rearrangement uses TRBV13 and TRBJ1-3; 10 bases fit TRBD1. Germline V gives CDR1 PRHDT, CDR2 FYEKMQ (reference sequence). The CDR3 spans 14 residues. J lost 8 bases, V lost 4 bases, and 5 bases had no gene match. The CDR3 DNA sequence: TGTGCCAGCAGCTCAAAGGACAGGGGGGACACCATATATTTT. Protein product: CASSSKDRGDTIYF.

The rearrangement uses TRBV2 and TRBJ2-1; D might be TRBD2 (6 bases). The V gene lost 8 bases and the J gene lost 0 bases, with 20 bases spanning the gap. The CDR3 runs to 17 residues. CDR1 and CDR2 (germline): SNHLY, FYNNEI. CDR3 nucleotides: TGTGCCAGCTCCGGGAGTCTGGTCTTAAGCTCCTACAATGAGCAGTTCTTC. This gives the protein CASSGSLVLSSYNEQFF.

The J gene is TRBJ1-2, the V gene TRBV9, with 8 bases that match TRBD1. V was pared by 3 bases and J by 2 bases, with 3 bases of the junction left unmatched. The CDR3 consists of 14 residues. CDR1 SGDLS and CDR2 YYNGEE come from the germline V gene. The CDR3 protein is CASSDGQGNYGYTF. DNA of the CDR3: TGTGCCAGCAGCGACGGACAGGGAAACTATGGCTACACCTTC.

The chain carries TRBV11-3 and TRBJ2-7, with 10 bases fitting TRBD1. The V gene's germline CDR1 is SGHNT and CDR2 YENEEA. The J segment lost 2 bases and the V segment lost 6 bases, leaving 10 bases of the junction unmatched. This CDR3 comprises 16 residues. This chain's CDR3 is CASSPLGGTGAYEQYF. The CDR3 DNA sequence: TGTGCCAGCAGTCCTCTGGGAGGGACAGGGGCCTACGAGCAGTACTTC.